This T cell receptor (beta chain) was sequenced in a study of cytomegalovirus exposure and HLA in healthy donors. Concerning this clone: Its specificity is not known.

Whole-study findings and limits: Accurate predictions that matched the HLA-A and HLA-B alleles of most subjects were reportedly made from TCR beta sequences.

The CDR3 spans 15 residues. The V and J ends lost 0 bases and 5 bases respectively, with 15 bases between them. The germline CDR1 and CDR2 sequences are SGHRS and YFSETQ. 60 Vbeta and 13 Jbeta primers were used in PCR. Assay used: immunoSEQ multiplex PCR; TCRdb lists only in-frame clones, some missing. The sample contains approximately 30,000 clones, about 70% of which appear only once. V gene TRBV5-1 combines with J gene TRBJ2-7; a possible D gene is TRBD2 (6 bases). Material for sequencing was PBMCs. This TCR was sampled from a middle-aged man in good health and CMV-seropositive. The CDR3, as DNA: TGCGCCAGCAGCTTGGCGTCGGCGGGGCGGGACGAGCAGTACTTC. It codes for CASSLASAGRDEQYF.